The present T cell receptor beta chain was sequenced within a study of cytomegalovirus exposure and HLA in healthy donors. Points on this clone: The target antigen is unknown.

PCR employed 60 Vbeta and 13 Jbeta primers. This table comes from immunoSEQ multiplex PCR, and its TCRdb copy is limited to in-frame clones, with some not included. The repertoire holds 80,000 to 100,000 clones, with around 82% as singletons. Findings and limits, study-wide: A later analysis revealed that TCR association rates differed between HLA loci, peaking at DRB1 and bottoming out at HLA-C. Donors belonging to an Asian-associated ancestry cluster reportedly showed fewer N-insertions in productive TCRs than the roughly 670-donor mean, according to what a later analysis found.

The germline CDR1 and CDR2 sequences are SNHLY and FYNNEI. Germline trimming cut 8 bases from V and 7 bases from J; bases unmatched to any gene: 5. This CDR3 contains 13 residues. Sequenced sample: PBMCs. The genes are TRBV2 and TRBJ1-2; 12 positions agree with TRBD1. The sequence was obtained from a man aged 35-49 years in good health and CMV-seronegative. The CDR3 protein is CASGGQGARGYTF. The CDR3 region has the DNA TGTGCCAGCGGGGGACAGGGGGCACGTGGCTACACCTTC. Full variable domain (missing parts from reference TRBV2 and TRBJ1-2): EPEVTQTPSHQVTQMGQEVILRCVPISNHLYFYWYRQILGQKVEFLVSFYNNEISEKSEIFDDQFSVERPDGSNFTLKIRSTKLEDSAMYFCASGGQGARGYTFGSGTRLTVV.